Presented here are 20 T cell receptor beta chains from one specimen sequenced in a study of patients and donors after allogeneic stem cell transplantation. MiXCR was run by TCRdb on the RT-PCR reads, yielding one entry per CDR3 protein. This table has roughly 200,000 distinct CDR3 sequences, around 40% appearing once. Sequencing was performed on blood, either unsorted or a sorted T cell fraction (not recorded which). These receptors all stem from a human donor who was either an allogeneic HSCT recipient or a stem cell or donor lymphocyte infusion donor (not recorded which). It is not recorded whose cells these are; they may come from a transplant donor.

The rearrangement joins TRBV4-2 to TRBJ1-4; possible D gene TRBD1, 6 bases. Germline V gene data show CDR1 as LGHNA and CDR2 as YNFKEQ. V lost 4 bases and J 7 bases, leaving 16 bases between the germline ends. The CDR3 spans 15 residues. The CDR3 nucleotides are TGTGCCAGCAGCCCTAACAGGGCGGGGGGTGAAAAACTGTTTTTT. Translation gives CASSPNRAGGEKLFF.

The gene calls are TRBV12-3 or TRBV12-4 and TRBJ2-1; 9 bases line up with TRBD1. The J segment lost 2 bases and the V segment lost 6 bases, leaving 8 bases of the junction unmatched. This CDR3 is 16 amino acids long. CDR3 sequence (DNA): TGTGCCAGCAGCCGACGTACAGGGGGCCCCTACAATGAGCAGTTCTTC. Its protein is CASSRRTGGPYNEQFF.

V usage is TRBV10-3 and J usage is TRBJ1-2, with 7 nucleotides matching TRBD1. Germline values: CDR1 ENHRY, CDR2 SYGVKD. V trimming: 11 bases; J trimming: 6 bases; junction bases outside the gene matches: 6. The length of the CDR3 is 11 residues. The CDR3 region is CALQGLDGYTF. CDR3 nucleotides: TGTGCCCTACAGGGGCTGGATGGCTACACCTTC.

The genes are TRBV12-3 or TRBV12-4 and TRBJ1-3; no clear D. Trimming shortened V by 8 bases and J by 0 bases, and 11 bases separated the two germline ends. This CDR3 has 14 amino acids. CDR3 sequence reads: CASRLWGSGNTIYF. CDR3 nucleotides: TGTGCCAGCCGACTTTGGGGCTCTGGAAACACCATATATTTT.

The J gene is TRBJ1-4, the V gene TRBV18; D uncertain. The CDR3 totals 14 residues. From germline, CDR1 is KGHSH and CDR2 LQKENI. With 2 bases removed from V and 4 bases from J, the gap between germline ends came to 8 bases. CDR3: CASSPKGNNEKLFF. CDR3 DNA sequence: TGTGCCAGCTCACCAAAGGGTAATAATGAAAAACTGTTTTTT.

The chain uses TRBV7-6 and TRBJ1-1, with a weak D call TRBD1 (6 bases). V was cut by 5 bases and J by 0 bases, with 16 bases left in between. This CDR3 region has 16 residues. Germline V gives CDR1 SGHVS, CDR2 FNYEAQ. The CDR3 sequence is CASSPQGWGMNTEAFF. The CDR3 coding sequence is TGTGCCAGCAGCCCACAGGGTTGGGGTATGAACACTGAAGCTTTCTTT.

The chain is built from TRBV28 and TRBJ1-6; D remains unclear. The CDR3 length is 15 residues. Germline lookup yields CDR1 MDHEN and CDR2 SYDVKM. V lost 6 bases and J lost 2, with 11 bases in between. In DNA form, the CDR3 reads TGTGCCAGCAGACCAGGAGGGACCTATAATTCACCCCTCCACTTT. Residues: CASRPGGTYNSPLHF.

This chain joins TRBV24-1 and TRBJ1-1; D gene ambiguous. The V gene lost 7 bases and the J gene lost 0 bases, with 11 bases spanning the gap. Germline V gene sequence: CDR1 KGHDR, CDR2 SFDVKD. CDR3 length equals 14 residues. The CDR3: CATSSAALNTEAFF. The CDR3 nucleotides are TGTGCCACCAGCTCGGCGGCATTGAACACTGAAGCTTTCTTT.

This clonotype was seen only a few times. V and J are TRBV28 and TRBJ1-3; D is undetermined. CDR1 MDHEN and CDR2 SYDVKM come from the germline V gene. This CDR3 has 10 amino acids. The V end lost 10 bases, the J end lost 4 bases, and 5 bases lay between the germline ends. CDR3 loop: CATRGNTIYF. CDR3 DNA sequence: TGTGCCACCCGCGGAAACACCATATATTTT.

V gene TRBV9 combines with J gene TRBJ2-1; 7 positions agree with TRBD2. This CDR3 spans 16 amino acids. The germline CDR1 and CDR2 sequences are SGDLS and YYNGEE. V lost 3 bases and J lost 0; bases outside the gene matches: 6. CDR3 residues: CASSAERGSSYNEQFF. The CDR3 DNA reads TGTGCCAGCAGCGCGGAGCGGGGCAGCTCCTACAATGAGCAGTTCTTC. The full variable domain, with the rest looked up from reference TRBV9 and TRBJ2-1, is DSGVTQTPKHLITATGQRVTLRCSPRSGDLSVYWYQQSLDQGLQFLIQYYNGEERAKGNILERFSAQQFPDLHSELNLSSLELGDSALYFCASSAERGSSYNEQFFGPGTRLTVL.

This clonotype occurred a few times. The CDR3 region has the DNA TGTGCCAGCAGCTTAGTCGCCGACCGGACAGGGGGCATCTATGGCTACACCTTC. Amino acid sequence: CASSLVADRTGGIYGYTF. The rearrangement joins TRBV7-2 to TRBJ1-2; 11 positions match TRBD1. Germline CDR1 SGHTA, CDR2 FQGNSA. The CDR3 loop spans 18 amino acids. Trimming at V came to 1 base and at J to 4 bases, leaving 11 bases not matched to a gene.

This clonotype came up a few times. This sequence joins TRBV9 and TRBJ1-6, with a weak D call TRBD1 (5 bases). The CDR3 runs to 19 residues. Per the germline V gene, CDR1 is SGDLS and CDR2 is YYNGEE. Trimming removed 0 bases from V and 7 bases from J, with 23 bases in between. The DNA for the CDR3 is TGTGCCAGCAGCGTAGGACAGCCGGTTTCCCTCTCGGGGAATTCACCCCTCCACTTT. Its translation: CASSVGQPVSLSGNSPLHF.

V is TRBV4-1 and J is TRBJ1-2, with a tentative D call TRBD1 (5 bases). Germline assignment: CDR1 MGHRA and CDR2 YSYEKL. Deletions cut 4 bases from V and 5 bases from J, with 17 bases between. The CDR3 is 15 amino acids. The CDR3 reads CASSPAGTVAYGYTF. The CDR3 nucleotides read TGCGCCAGCAGCCCCGCCGGGACTGTGGCATATGGCTACACCTTC.

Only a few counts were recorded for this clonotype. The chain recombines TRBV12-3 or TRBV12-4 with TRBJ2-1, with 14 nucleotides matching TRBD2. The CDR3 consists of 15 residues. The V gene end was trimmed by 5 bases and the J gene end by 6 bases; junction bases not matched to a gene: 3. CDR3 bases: TGTGCCAGCAGTCCGACTAGCGGGGGGGCCAATGAGCAGTTCTTC. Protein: CASSPTSGGANEQFF.

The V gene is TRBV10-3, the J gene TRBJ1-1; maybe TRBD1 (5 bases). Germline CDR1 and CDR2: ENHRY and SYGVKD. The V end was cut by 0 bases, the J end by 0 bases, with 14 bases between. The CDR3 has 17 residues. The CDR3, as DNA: TGTGCCATCAGTGAGTCGGAGGGGAGACGGTTGAACACTGAAGCTTTCTTT. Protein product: CAISESEGRRLNTEAFF.

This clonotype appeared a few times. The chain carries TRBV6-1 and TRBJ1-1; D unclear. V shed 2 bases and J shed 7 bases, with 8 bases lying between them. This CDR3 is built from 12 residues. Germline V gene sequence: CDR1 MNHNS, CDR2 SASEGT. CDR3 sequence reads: CASSESRFEAFF. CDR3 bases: TGTGCCAGCAGTGAATCGAGGTTTGAAGCTTTCTTT.

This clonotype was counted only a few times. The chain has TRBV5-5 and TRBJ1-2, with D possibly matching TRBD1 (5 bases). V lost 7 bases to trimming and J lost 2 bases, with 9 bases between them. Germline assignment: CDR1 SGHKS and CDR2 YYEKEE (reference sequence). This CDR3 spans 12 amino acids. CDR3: CASGDVNYGYTF. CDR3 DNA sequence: TGTGCCAGCGGGGACGTCAACTATGGCTACACCTTC.

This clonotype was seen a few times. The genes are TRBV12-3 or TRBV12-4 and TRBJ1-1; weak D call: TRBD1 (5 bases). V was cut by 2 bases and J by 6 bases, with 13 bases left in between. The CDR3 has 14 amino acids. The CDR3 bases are TGTGCCAGCAGTTTACGCCCCGGGGGAGCTGAAGCTTTCTTT. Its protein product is CASSLRPGGAEAFF.

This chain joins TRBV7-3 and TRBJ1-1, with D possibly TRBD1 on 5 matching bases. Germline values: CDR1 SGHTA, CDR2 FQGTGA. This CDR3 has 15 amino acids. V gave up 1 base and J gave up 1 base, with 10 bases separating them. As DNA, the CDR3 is TGTGCCAGCAGCTTAATGGTGGGGGAGAACACTGAAGCTTTCTTT. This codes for CASSLMVGENTEAFF.

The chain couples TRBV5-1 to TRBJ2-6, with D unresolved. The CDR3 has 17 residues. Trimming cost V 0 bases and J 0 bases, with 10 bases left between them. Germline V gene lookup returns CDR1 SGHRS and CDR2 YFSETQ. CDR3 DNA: TGCGCCAGCAGCTTGGTTCGGATATCCTCTGGGGCCAACGTCCTGACTTTC. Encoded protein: CASSLVRISSGANVLTF. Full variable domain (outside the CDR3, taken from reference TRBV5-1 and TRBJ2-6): KAGVTQTPRYLIKTRGQQVTLSCSPISGHRSVSWYQQTPGQGLQFLFEYFSETQRNKGNFPGRFSGRQFSNSRSEMNVSTLELGDSALYLCASSLVRISSGANVLTFGAGSRLTVL.